A single sample gave rise to the 22 T cell receptor beta chains below, sequenced in a study of naive CD8 T cells in extremely preterm neonates (dated 2017 in TCRdb). Libraries were made using the immunoSEQ multiplex PCR assay. The clones in this table, taken by TCRdb from immuneACCESS, are in-frame only. Not every clone is retained; where verified, under half of the shortfall comes from an unresolved V gene, and the cause of the rest is unknown. Within this sample are about 7,100 clones, with 95% to 98% of them counted one time only. The ten top clones hold less than 0.35% of the sample. Sequenced sample: naive CD8+ T cells from blood. The receptors were gathered from a human donor in good health.

The chain couples TRBV4-1 to TRBJ2-1; 11 bases match TRBD2. Germline V gene lookup returns CDR1 MGHRA and CDR2 YSYEKL. The CDR3 totals 16 residues. Unmatched junction bases numbered 9, after V lost 4 bases and J lost 7 bases. CDR3 sequence (DNA): TGCGCCAGCAGCCCCATGGTACTAGCGGGAGTGAATGAGCAGTTCTTC. Its translation is CASSPMVLAGVNEQFF.

The chain employs TRBV4-1 and TRBJ1-1; D uncertain. V was cut by 5 bases and J by 3 bases, with 10 bases left in between. The CDR3 has 13 amino acids. Per germline, CDR1 MGHRA and CDR2 YSYEKL. CDR3 coding DNA: TGCGCCAGCAGCTTGGTCGGGGACACTGAAGCTTTCTTT. It is translated as CASSLVGDTEAFF.

The chain uses TRBV19 and TRBJ1-1; a weak D match, TRBD1 (6 bases). This CDR3 has 15 amino acids. V was pared by 1 base and J by 6 bases, with 15 bases between. CDR1 LNHDA and CDR2 SQIVND come from the germline V gene (reference sequence). DNA for the CDR3: TGTGCCAGTAGTATAGCACTCACAGGGTACCCTGAAGCTTTCTTT. Its protein is CASSIALTGYPEAFF.

The V and J genes are TRBV9 and TRBJ2-1, with TRBD2 matching 8 bases. Trimming removed 4 bases from V and 4 bases from J; junction bases left unmatched: 10. This CDR3 has 16 amino acids. Germline CDR1 SGDLS, CDR2 YYNGEE. The CDR3 here is CASSPVTGLVYNEQFF. The CDR3 DNA is TGTGCCAGCAGCCCCGTTACGGGACTAGTATACAATGAGCAGTTCTTC.

The chain employs TRBV19 and TRBJ2-1; 13 nucleotides line up with TRBD2. This CDR3 comprises 16 residues. Germline CDR1 LNHDA, CDR2 SQIVND (reference sequence). The junction had 2 bases not matched to a gene; V was cut back by 1 base and J by 5 bases. The CDR3 coding sequence is TGTGCCAGTAGTATAGGGACTAGCGGGAGTGACAATGAGCAGTTCTTC. As protein: CASSIGTSGSDNEQFF.

This clone was observed once. The gene calls are TRBV9 and TRBJ1-5, with D possibly TRBD1 on 5 matching bases. In germline, CDR1 is SGDLS, CDR2 YYNGEE. The germline V and J ends were trimmed by 0 bases and 4 bases, with 8 bases remaining between them. This CDR3 region has 14 residues. This CDR3 reads CASSVGAGNQPQHF. The DNA of the CDR3 is TGTGCCAGCAGCGTAGGGGCAGGGAATCAGCCCCAGCATTTT.

The chain has TRBV25-1 and TRBJ1-1, with 7 bases matching TRBD1. CDR1 MGHDK and CDR2 SYGVNS come from the germline V gene. The CDR3 covers 12 residues. J gave up 8 bases and V 5 bases, and 5 bases lay outside the gene matches. The CDR3 region is CASSLQGLEAFF. In DNA, the CDR3 is TGTGCCAGCAGTTTACAGGGGTTGGAAGCTTTCTTT.

The chain employs TRBV28 and TRBJ2-5, with a possible D match to TRBD1 (6 bases). Near its end, the DNA agrees better with TRBJ2-7, so the J call may be wrong. The CDR3 is 14 amino acids. CDR1 and CDR2 from the germline V gene are MDHEN and SYDVKM. DNA of the CDR3: TGTGCCAGCAGCGTACAGGGAAGACATTACGAGCAGTACTTC. It translates to CASSVQGRHYEQYF.

The J gene is TRBJ2-5, the V gene TRBV30, with D possibly being TRBD2 (5 bases). Germline V CDR1 and CDR2: GTSNPN, SVGIG (reference sequence). V was clipped by 2 bases and J by 8 bases, with 15 bases between them. The CDR3 covers 13 residues. The chain's CDR3 is CAWSLGGSNTQYF. The CDR3 DNA follows: TGTGCCTGGAGTCTTGGAGGATCGAATACCCAGTACTTC.

V gene TRBV2 combines with J gene TRBJ2-7; D possibly corresponds to TRBD2 (6 bases). The germline V gene has CDR1 SNHLY and CDR2 FYNNEI. The V end was cut by 2 bases, the J end by 5 bases, with 22 bases between. The CDR3 runs 17 residues. The CDR3 coding sequence is TGTGCCAGCAGTGAACCATCCATGACTAGTCTCGGAAACGAGCAGTACTTC. Its translation: CASSEPSMTSLGNEQYF.

This chain joins TRBV28 and TRBJ2-7; D unclear. V shed 3 bases and J shed 3 bases, with 12 bases lying between them. This CDR3 is built from 14 residues. CDR1 MDHEN and CDR2 SYDVKM come from the germline V gene. The CDR3 here is CASSFRLNGYEQYF. CDR3 coding DNA: TGTGCCAGCAGTTTTCGACTTAATGGCTACGAGCAGTACTTC.

The rearrangement joins TRBV2 to TRBJ1-2, with D possibly being TRBD1 (6 bases). CDR1 SNHLY and CDR2 FYNNEI come from the germline V gene. Trimming took off 6 bases at V and 8 bases at J, with 25 bases between the two ends. This CDR3 has 16 amino acids. This CDR3 reads CASSRTSPTGVGGYTF. In DNA form, the CDR3 reads TGTGCCAGCAGCCGAACCTCTCCGACAGGCGTCGGGGGCTACACCTTC.

CDR3 protein: CASSPTEADAVTEAFF. CDR3 bases: TGTGCCAGCAGCCCTACAGAAGCCGATGCAGTCACTGAAGCTTTCTTT. The chain couples TRBV13 to TRBJ1-1; no clear D. The CDR3 is 16 amino acids. CDR1 is PRHDT and CDR2 is FYEKMQ in the germline V gene (reference sequence). With 5 bases removed from V and 4 bases from J, the gap between germline ends came to 20 bases.

The gene calls are TRBV6-5 and TRBJ2-2, with TRBD2 matching over 10 bases. Trimming cost V 3 bases and J 5 bases; bases outside gene matches: 3. This CDR3 region has 15 residues. Germline CDR1 MNHEY, CDR2 SVGAGI. The DNA for the CDR3 is TGTGCCAGCAGTTATTTGACTAGCGGGACCGGGGAGCTGTTTTTT. Its protein product is CASSYLTSGTGELFF.

The genes are TRBV4-1 and TRBJ1-3; D unclear. Germline V gene sequence: CDR1 MGHRA, CDR2 YSYEKL. Trimming stripped 4 bases from V and 1 base from J, with 11 bases between. The CDR3 is 15 amino acids. The CDR3 region has the DNA TGCGCCAGCAGCCTAGGGAGGCTGTCTGGAAACACCATATATTTT. Translating gives CASSLGRLSGNTIYF.

This chain connects TRBV7-9 to TRBJ2-1, with 7 bases fitting TRBD1. The CDR3 contains 12 residues. Per germline, CDR1 SEHNR and CDR2 FQNEAQ (reference sequence). The V segment lost 6 bases and the J segment 8 bases; nucleotides outside the gene matches: 4. CDR3 sequence: CASSTGDHEQFF. The CDR3 DNA reads TGTGCCAGCAGTACAGGGGACCATGAGCAGTTCTTC. The variable domain in full, with the rest retrieved from reference TRBV7-9 and TRBJ2-1, is DTGVSQNPRHKITKRGQNVTFRCDPISEHNRLYWYRQTLGQGPEFLTYFQNEAQLEKSRLLSDRFSAERPKGSFSTLEIQRTEQGDSAMYLCASSTGDHEQFFGPGTRLTVL.

The V call is TRBV30, the J call TRBJ1-5; D gene uncertain. Germline assignment: CDR1 GTSNPN and CDR2 SVGIG (reference sequence). The CDR3 runs to 14 residues. V was trimmed by 0 bases and J by 2 bases, leaving 8 bases between them. CDR3: CAWSVPGGNQPQHF. DNA of the CDR3: TGTGCCTGGAGTGTACCCGGGGGCAATCAGCCCCAGCATTTT.

The rearrangement joins TRBV27 to TRBJ2-7; weak D call: TRBD1 (5 bases). V shed 2 bases and J shed 0 bases, with 8 bases lying between them. The CDR3 sequence is 14 residues long. Germline-derived CDR1 and CDR2 are MNHEY and SMNVEV (reference sequence). This chain's CDR3 is CASSLGQGSYEQYF. The CDR3 DNA reads as TGTGCCAGCAGTTTAGGCCAGGGCTCCTACGAGCAGTACTTC.

The gene calls are TRBV9 and TRBJ2-1; D perhaps matches TRBD2 (5 bases). CDR1 and CDR2 from the germline V gene are SGDLS and YYNGEE. This CDR3 has 14 amino acids. Trimming left V 1 base short and J 9 bases short, with 14 bases between. Written as DNA, the CDR3 is TGTGCCAGCAGCGTACAGGACGCGGGTCGTGAGCAGTTCTTC. Translating gives CASSVQDAGREQFF.

This clone was observed a single time. V usage is TRBV27 and J usage is TRBJ1-5; 10 positions agree with TRBD1. The CDR3 runs to 17 residues. Germline V gene lookup returns CDR1 MNHEY and CDR2 SMNVEV (reference sequence). V trimming: 8 bases; J trimming: 3 bases; junction bases outside the gene matches: 13. The CDR3 here is CASRSTGTGAPNQPQHF. Written as DNA, the CDR3 is TGTGCCAGCCGCTCAACCGGGACAGGGGCTCCCAATCAGCCCCAGCATTTT.

In its sample, this clone was seen once. The chain links TRBV7-8 to TRBJ2-7; TRBD2 matches at 9 bases. CDR3 length equals 16 residues. V was clipped by 5 bases and J by 2 bases; unmatched bases: 10. Germline CDR1 and CDR2: SGHVS and FQNEAQ. The CDR3 spells CASSPAASGVTYEQYF. For the CDR3, the DNA is TGTGCCAGCAGCCCCGCGGCTAGCGGGGTTACCTACGAGCAGTACTTC. The entire variable domain, with the rest obtained from reference TRBV7-8 and TRBJ2-7, is as follows: GAGVSQSPRYKVAKRGQDVALRCDPISGHVSLFWYQQALGQGPEFLTYFQNEAQLDKSGLPSDRFFAERPEGSVSTLKIQRTQQEDSAVYLCASSPAASGVTYEQYFGPGTRLTVT.

The CDR3 DNA sequence: TGTGCCAGCAGCTTATTGCGGAATGAGCAGTTCTTC. As protein: CASSLLRNEQFF. This chain connects TRBV7-9 to TRBJ2-1, with D hard to call. V was cut by 2 bases and J by 7 bases, with 6 bases left in between. This CDR3 has 12 amino acids. Germline CDR1 SEHNR, CDR2 FQNEAQ (reference sequence).